One and the same sample provided the 21 T cell receptor beta chains below, sequenced in a study of T cell repertoires in cytomegalovirus infection. A single record per CDR3 protein comes from TCRdb applying MiXCR to the reads. This table has 450,000 to 600,000 distinct CDR3 sequences, about 42% appearing once. These receptors are not linked to any known antigen. The sample was cultured PBMCs, taken from culture after CMV antigen stimulation. The receptors originated from a human donor in good health (CMV status not recorded). Some clones in this sample may be carry-over from other donors' samples.

The chain combines TRBV7-2 with TRBJ2-7, with a weak D call TRBD1 (6 bases). V gave up 4 bases and J gave up 2 bases, with 12 bases separating them. The germline gives CDR1 SGHTA, CDR2 FQGNSA. The CDR3 totals 14 residues. The DNA for the CDR3 is TGTGCCAGCAGCTCCTCAGGGGTAGCCTACGAGCAGTACTTC. Translation: CASSSSGVAYEQYF. The complete variable domain, with remaining parts taken from reference TRBV7-2 and TRBJ2-7, reads GAGVSQSPSNKVTEKGKDVELRCDPISGHTALYWYRQSLGQGLEFLIYFQGNSAPDKSGLPSDRFSAERTGGSVSTLTIQRTQQEDSAVYLCASSSSGVAYEQYFGPGTRLTVT.

The chain recombines TRBV4-3 with TRBJ2-1; D might be TRBD2 (6 bases). The germline CDR1 and CDR2 sequences are LGHNA and YSLEER. The CDR3 spans 18 residues. V was cut by 0 bases and J by 0 bases, with 15 bases left in between. The CDR3 nucleotides are TGCGCCAGCAGCCAAGATACCTATAGCGGATTCTCCTACAATGAGCAGTTCTTC. This translates into CASSQDTYSGFSYNEQFF.

This clonotype showed up just a few times. V usage is TRBV19 and J usage is TRBJ2-3; D uncertain. V lost 7 bases and J 3 bases, leaving 8 bases between the germline ends. The V gene's germline CDR1 is LNHDA and CDR2 SQIVND (reference sequence). The CDR3 totals 12 residues. CDR3 in DNA: TGTGCCAGTACCGGCAGGACAGATACGCAGTATTTT. Its translation: CASTGRTDTQYF.

V is TRBV11-3 and J is TRBJ2-2, with D perhaps TRBD2 (5 bases). V was shortened by 4 bases and J by 8 bases, with 17 bases between the two germline ends. This CDR3 contains 15 residues. Germline loops: CDR1 SGHNT, CDR2 YENEEA. The CDR3 DNA is TGTGCCAGCAGCTCAAGGGCCGTCGGAGGAGGGGAGCTGTTTTTT. As protein: CASSSRAVGGGELFF.

The rearrangement joins TRBV7-9 to TRBJ1-5; TRBD1 aligns across 7 bases. V shed 8 bases and J 3 bases; nucleotides not matched to a gene: 4. Germline V gives CDR1 SEHNR, CDR2 FQNEAQ (reference sequence). This CDR3 contains 13 residues. The CDR3 sequence: CASGRGDNQPQHF. The CDR3, as DNA: TGTGCCAGCGGCAGGGGGGACAATCAGCCCCAGCATTTT.

The rearrangement joins TRBV20-1 to TRBJ2-4; 9 nucleotides match TRBD1. The V gene's germline CDR1 is DFQATT and CDR2 SNEGSKA (reference sequence). This CDR3 region has 16 residues. Trimming at V came to 0 bases and at J to 6 bases, leaving 9 bases not matched to a gene. The CDR3 protein is CSARDPGQGVGNIQYF. The CDR3 bases are TGCAGTGCTAGAGATCCGGGACAGGGAGTTGGAAACATTCAGTACTTC.

This clonotype was seen a few times. The chain joins TRBV6-1 to TRBJ1-1; D is uncertain. Germline V lookup: CDR1 MNHNS, CDR2 SASEGT. V was cut by 5 bases and J by 6 bases, with 10 bases left in between. This CDR3 comprises 12 residues. As DNA, the CDR3 is TGTGCCAGCAGTAGGGTGGTCCCTGAAGCTTTCTTT. Translated: CASSRVVPEAFF.

This clonotype was recorded at least ten times. The chain couples TRBV7-8 to TRBJ2-1, with 12 positions matching TRBD2. V trimming: 2 bases; J trimming: 2 bases; junction bases outside the gene matches: 10. CDR1 and CDR2 (germline): SGHVS, FQNEAQ. CDR3 length: 19 residues. The chain's CDR3 is CASSLYGLAGTVAYNEQFF. The DNA of the CDR3 is TGTGCCAGCAGCTTATATGGACTAGCGGGAACCGTAGCCTACAATGAGCAGTTCTTC.

The CDR3 loop reads CASSKRERYNEQFF. The DNA for the CDR3 is TGTGCCAGCAGTAAGCGGGAGAGATACAATGAGCAGTTCTTC. The rearrangement joins TRBV27 to TRBJ2-1; 8 bases line up with TRBD2. This CDR3 region has 14 residues. Losses at the gene ends were 5 bases for V and 4 bases for J; bases not matched to a gene: 4. Germline V gene lookup returns CDR1 MNHEY and CDR2 SMNVEV (reference sequence).

This clonotype has a handful of counts. The chain is built from TRBV4-3 and TRBJ2-3; D is ambiguous. V lost 4 bases, J lost 4 bases, and 18 bases lay in between. Per the germline V gene, CDR1 is LGHNA and CDR2 is YSLEER. The CDR3 is 16 residues long. The DNA for the CDR3 is TGCGCCAGCAGCCTCTCCGTGGGTGGTGGCTCAGATACGCAGTATTTT. This codes for CASSLSVGGGSDTQYF.

This clonotype has a handful of counts. The chain combines TRBV7-9 with TRBJ2-3; D call uncertain. The V and J ends lost 5 bases and 0 bases respectively, with 6 bases between them. This CDR3 is 13 amino acids long. Per the germline V gene, CDR1 is SEHNR and CDR2 is FQNEAQ (reference sequence). CDR3: CASSQSSTDTQYF. CDR3 in DNA: TGTGCCAGCAGCCAGTCTAGCACAGATACGCAGTATTTT. The variable domain in full, completed from reference TRBV7-9 and TRBJ2-3, reads DTGVSQNPRHKITKRGQNVTFRCDPISEHNRLYWYRQTLGQGPEFLTYFQNEAQLEKSRLLSDRFSAERPKGSFSTLEIQRTEQGDSAMYLCASSQSSTDTQYFGPGTRLTVL.

V is TRBV11-2 and J is TRBJ1-6; D ambiguous. CDR3 length: 14 amino acids. Germline lookup yields CDR1 SGHAT and CDR2 FQNNGV. V lost 3 bases and J lost 10, with 13 bases in between. This CDR3 reads CASSFLGPRSPLHF. For the CDR3, the DNA is TGTGCCAGCAGCTTCCTCGGACCTAGGTCACCCCTCCACTTT.

The chain joins TRBV28 to TRBJ2-3; 11 nucleotides match TRBD2. The CDR3 is 16 residues long. Trimming at V came to 2 bases and at J to 3 bases, leaving 4 bases not matched to a gene. Germline V lookup: CDR1 MDHEN, CDR2 SYDVKM. The CDR3 loop reads CASSLVLAGGTDTQYF. The CDR3 DNA reads TGTGCCAGCAGTTTAGTTTTAGCGGGGGGGACAGATACGCAGTATTTT.

This clonotype has just a few counts. V is TRBV7-8 and J is TRBJ2-1, with TRBD2 matching 13 bases. CDR3 size: 17 residues. The junction had 9 bases not matched to a gene; V was cut back by 5 bases and J by 5 bases. Looked up from germline, CDR1 is SGHVS and CDR2 is FQNEAQ. The CDR3 region is CASSPRTSGGHHNEQFF. In nucleotides, the CDR3 is TGTGCCAGCAGCCCCCGGACTAGCGGGGGCCACCACAATGAGCAGTTCTTC.

The CDR3 DNA reads TGTGCCAGCAGCTTGGCGTCAGACAGGGGCGCCTACAATGAGCAGTTCTTC. Encoded protein: CASSLASDRGAYNEQFF. The chain is built from TRBV11-2 and TRBJ2-1; 8 positions agree with TRBD1. With V trimmed by 3 bases and J by 2 bases, 9 bases remained unmatched. CDR3 size: 17 residues. Per the germline V gene, CDR1 is SGHAT and CDR2 is FQNNGV.

In its sample, this clonotype was seen a few times. The rearrangement joins TRBV5-4 to TRBJ2-3; D might be TRBD2 (5 bases). In germline, CDR1 is SGHNT, CDR2 YYREEE (reference sequence). Trimming shortened V by 4 bases and J by 2 bases, and 17 bases separated the two germline ends. The CDR3 has 16 amino acids. CDR3 amino acids: CASSALPPGYTDTQYF. DNA for the CDR3: TGTGCCAGCAGCGCCCTCCCTCCGGGGTACACAGATACGCAGTATTTT.

The chain links TRBV20-1 to TRBJ2-5; 8 nucleotides agree with TRBD1. Germline CDR1 and CDR2: DFQATT and SNEGSKA (reference sequence). This CDR3 region has 12 residues. Trimming at V came to 6 bases and at J to 4 bases, leaving 4 bases not matched to a gene. The CDR3 reads CSAVRGRETQYF. The CDR3 nucleotides are TGCAGTGCGGTCAGGGGGCGAGAGACCCAGTACTTC.

This clonotype was picked up a small number of times. The rearrangement links TRBV5-1 to TRBJ1-6, with TRBD1 as a possible D gene (6 bases). Trimming stripped 2 bases from V and 10 bases from J, with 13 bases between. Germline V CDR1 and CDR2: SGHRS, YFSETQ. The CDR3 extends over 14 amino acids. This CDR3 reads CASSFGTPSSPLHF. The DNA of the CDR3 is TGCGCCAGCAGCTTTGGGACACCTTCATCACCCCTCCACTTT.

V usage is TRBV6-1 and J usage is TRBJ1-2; a weak D match, TRBD1 (5 bases). Germline V gene sequence: CDR1 MNHNS, CDR2 SASEGT. With 2 bases removed from V and 7 bases from J, the gap between germline ends came to 23 bases. The CDR3 extends over 17 amino acids. The CDR3 is CASSESTHGALRSGYTF. The CDR3 DNA follows: TGTGCCAGCAGTGAAAGTACGCACGGGGCCCTTCGTTCTGGCTACACCTTC.

This clonotype was detected only a few times. The V gene is TRBV6-1, the J gene TRBJ2-7; a weak D match, TRBD1 (6 bases). Germline loops: CDR1 MNHNS, CDR2 SASEGT. Trimming left V 3 bases short and J 4 bases short, with 16 bases between. There are 15 residues in the CDR3. The CDR3 DNA reads TGTGCCAGCAGTGAGGGACACCAAAGTGGGTACGAGCAGTACTTC. Its translation: CASSEGHQSGYEQYF.

For the CDR3, the DNA is TGCGCCAGCAGCCCCCACTTTGCGGACCACAATGAGCAGTTCTTC. This gives the protein CASSPHFADHNEQFF. The chain couples TRBV4-1 to TRBJ2-1; D gene ambiguous. The CDR3 has 15 amino acids. V dropped 4 bases and J dropped 5 bases, with 15 bases sitting between them. Germline CDR1 MGHRA, CDR2 YSYEKL.